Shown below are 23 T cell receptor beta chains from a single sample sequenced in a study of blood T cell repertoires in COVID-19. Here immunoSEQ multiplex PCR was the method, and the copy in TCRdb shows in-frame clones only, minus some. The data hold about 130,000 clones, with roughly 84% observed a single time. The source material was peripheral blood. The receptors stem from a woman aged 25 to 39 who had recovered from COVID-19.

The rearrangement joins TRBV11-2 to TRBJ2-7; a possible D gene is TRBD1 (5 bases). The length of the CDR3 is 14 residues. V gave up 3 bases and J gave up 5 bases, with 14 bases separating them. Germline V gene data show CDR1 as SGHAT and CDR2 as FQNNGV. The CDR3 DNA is TGTGCCAGCAGCTTCCAGGGTTCCACCAACGAGCAGTACTTC. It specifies CASSFQGSTNEQYF.

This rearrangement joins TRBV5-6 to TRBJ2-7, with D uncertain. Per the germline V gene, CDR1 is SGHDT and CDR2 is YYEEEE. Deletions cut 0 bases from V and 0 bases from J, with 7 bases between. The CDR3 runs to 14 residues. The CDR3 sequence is CASSLGTSSYEQYF. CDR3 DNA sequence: TGTGCCAGCAGCTTGGGCACGAGCTCCTACGAGCAGTACTTC.

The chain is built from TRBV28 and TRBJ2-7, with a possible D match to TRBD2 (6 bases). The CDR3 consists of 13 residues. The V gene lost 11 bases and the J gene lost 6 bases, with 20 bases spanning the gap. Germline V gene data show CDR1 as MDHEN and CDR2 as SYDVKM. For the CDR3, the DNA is TGTGCCGGTTCCGGAGGGTCAGATGGCGAGCAGTACTTC. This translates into CAGSGGSDGEQYF. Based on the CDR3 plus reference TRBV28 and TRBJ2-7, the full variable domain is DVKVTQSSRYLVKRTGEKVFLECVQDMDHENMFWYRQDPGLGLRLIYFSYDVKMKEKGDIPEGYSVSREKKERFSLILESASTNQTSMYLCAGSGGSDGEQYFGPGTRLTVT.

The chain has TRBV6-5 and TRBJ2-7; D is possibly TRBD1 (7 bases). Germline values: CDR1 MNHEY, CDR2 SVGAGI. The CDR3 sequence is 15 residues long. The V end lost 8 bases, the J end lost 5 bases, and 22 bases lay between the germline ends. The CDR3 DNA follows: TGTGCCAGCGGAGGGCTTGGGCAGGGGGGCAACGAGCAGTACTTC. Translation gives CASGGLGQGGNEQYF.

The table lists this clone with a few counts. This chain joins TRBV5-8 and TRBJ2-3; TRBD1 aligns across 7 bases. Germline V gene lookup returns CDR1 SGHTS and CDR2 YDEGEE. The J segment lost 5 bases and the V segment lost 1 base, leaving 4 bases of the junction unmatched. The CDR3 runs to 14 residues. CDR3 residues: CASSLMTGQDTQYF. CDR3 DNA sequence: TGTGCCAGCAGCTTGATGACAGGGCAAGATACGCAGTATTTT.

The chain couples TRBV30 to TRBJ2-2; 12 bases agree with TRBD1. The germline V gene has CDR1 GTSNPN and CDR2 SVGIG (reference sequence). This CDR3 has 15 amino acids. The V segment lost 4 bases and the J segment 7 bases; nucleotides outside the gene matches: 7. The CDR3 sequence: CAWIWDRGRGGELFF. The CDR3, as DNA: TGTGCCTGGATATGGGACAGGGGGCGTGGCGGGGAGCTGTTTTTT.

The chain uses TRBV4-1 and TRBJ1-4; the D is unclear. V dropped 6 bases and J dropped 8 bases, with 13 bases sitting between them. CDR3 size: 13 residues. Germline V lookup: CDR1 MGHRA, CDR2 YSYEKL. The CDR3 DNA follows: TGCGCCAGCAGTGTCGGGTTAGGAGAAAAACTGTTTTTT. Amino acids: CASSVGLGEKLFF.

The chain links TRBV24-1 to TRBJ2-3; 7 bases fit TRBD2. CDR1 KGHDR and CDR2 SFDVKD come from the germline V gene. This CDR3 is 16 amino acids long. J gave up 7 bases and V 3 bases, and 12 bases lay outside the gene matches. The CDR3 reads CATSDKGGESLNTQYF. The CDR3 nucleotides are TGTGCCACCAGTGATAAGGGAGGGGAATCACTAAATACGCAGTATTTT.

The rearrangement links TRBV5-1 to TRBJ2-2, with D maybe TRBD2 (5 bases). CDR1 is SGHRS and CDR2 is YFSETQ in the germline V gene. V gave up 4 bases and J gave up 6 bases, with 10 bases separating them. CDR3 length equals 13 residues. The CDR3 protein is CASSPDSPGELFF. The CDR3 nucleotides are TGCGCCAGCAGCCCGGACTCCCCCGGGGAGCTGTTTTTT.

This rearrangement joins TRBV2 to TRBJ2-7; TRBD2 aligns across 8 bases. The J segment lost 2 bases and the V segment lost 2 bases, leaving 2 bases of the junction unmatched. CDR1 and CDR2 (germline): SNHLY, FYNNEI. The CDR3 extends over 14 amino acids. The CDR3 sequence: CASSELRGAYEQYF. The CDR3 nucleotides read TGTGCCAGCAGTGAACTGCGGGGGGCCTACGAGCAGTACTTC.

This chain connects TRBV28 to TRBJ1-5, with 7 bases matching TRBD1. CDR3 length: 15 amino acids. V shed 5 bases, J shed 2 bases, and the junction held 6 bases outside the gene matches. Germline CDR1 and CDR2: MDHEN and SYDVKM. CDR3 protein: CASSVAGTGNQPQHF. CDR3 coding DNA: TGTGCCAGCAGTGTAGCCGGGACAGGCAATCAGCCCCAGCATTTT.

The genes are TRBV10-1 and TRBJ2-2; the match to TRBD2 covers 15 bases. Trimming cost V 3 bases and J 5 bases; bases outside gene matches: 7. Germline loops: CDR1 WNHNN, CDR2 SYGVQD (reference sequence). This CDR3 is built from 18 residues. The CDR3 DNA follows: TGCGCCAGCAGTGATTCGGGACTAGCGGGAGGACGGACCGGGGAGCTGTTTTTT. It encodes CASSDSGLAGGRTGELFF.

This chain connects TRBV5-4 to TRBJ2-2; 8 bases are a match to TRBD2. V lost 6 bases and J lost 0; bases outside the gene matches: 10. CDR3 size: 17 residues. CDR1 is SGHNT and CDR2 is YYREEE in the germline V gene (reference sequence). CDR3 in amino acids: CASMSGGPIANTGELFF. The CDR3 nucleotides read TGTGCCAGCATGAGCGGGGGACCCATCGCGAACACCGGGGAGCTGTTTTTT.

CDR3 residues: CASSPMSSTEAFF. In nucleotides, the CDR3 is TGCGCCAGCAGCCCTATGTCATCCACTGAAGCTTTCTTT. This rearrangement joins TRBV4-1 to TRBJ1-1; unclear D gene. The CDR3 length is 13 residues. V lost 4 bases and J 4 bases, leaving 10 bases between the germline ends. Germline-derived CDR1 and CDR2 are MGHRA and YSYEKL.

CDR3 nucleotide sequence: TGTGCCAGCAGTTTAACAGTGACCTACGAGCAGTACTTC. Protein: CASSLTVTYEQYF. The V gene is TRBV12-3 or TRBV12-4, the J gene TRBJ2-7; D is unresolved. Deletions cut 2 bases from V and 2 bases from J, with 7 bases between. CDR3 length: 13 residues.

The CDR3 sequence: CASSLHGAGRNEQFF. The CDR3 DNA reads as TGCGCCAGCAGCCTTCACGGGGCGGGGAGGAATGAGCAGTTCTTC. The V call is TRBV4-1, the J call TRBJ2-1; possibly TRBD2 for D (6 bases). V lost 4 bases and J lost 7, with 17 bases in between. CDR3 size: 15 residues. The germline CDR1 and CDR2 sequences are MGHRA and YSYEKL.

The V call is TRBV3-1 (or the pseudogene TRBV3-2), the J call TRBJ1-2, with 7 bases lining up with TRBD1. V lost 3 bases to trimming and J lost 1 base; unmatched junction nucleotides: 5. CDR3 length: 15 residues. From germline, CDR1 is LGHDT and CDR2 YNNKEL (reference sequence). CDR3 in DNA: TGTGCCAGCAGCCAGGGACAGTCATTTAACTATGGCTACACCTTC. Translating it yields CASSQGQSFNYGYTF.

The CDR3 region is CASSLSLQGNEQYF. CDR3 in DNA: TGTGCCAGCAGCTTAAGCCTACAGGGAAACGAGCAGTACTTC. The chain has TRBV7-9 and TRBJ2-7, with D possibly TRBD1 on 6 matching bases. Germline V gene sequence: CDR1 SEHNR, CDR2 FQNEAQ (reference sequence). Trimming took off 2 bases at V and 5 bases at J, with 13 bases between the two ends. This CDR3 region has 14 residues.

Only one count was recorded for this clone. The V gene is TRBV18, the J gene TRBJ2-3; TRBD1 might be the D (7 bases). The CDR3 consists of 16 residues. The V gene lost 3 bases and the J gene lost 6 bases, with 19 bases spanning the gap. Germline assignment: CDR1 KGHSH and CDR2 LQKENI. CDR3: CASSPEGATGHDTQYF. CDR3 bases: TGTGCCAGCTCACCGGAGGGGGCAACAGGGCACGATACGCAGTATTTT. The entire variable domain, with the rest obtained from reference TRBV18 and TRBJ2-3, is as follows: NAGVMQNPRHLVRRRGQEARLRCSPMKGHSHVYWYRQLPEEGLKFMVYLQKENIIDESGMPKERFSAEFPKEGPSILRIQQVVRGDSAAYFCASSPEGATGHDTQYFGPGTRLTVL.

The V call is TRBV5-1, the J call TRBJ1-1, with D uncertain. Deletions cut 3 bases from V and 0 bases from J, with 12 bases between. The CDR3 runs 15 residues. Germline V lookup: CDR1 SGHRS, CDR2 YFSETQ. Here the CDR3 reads CASSSGIGLNTEAFF. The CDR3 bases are TGCGCCAGCAGCTCCGGGATAGGCCTGAACACTGAAGCTTTCTTT.

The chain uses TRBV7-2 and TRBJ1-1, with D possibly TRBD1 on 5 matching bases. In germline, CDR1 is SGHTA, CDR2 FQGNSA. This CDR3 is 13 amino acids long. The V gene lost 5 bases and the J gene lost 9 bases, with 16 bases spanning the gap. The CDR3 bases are TGTGCCAGCAGCCGGGGGTTGGGGGAGCAAGCTTTCTTT. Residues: CASSRGLGEQAFF.

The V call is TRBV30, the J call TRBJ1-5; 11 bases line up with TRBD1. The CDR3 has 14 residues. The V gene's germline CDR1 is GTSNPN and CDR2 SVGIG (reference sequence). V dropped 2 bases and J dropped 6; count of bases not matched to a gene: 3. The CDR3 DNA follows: TGTGCCTGGAGTAGGACAGGGGGCAGTCAGCCCCAGCATTTT. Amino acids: CAWSRTGGSQPQHF.

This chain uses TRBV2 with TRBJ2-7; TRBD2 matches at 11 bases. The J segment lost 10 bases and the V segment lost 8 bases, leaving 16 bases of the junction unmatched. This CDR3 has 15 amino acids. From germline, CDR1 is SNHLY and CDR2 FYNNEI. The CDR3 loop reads CASGTSGGRLRQQYF. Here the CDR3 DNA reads TGTGCCAGCGGAACTAGCGGGGGCCGTCTACGTCAACAGTACTTC.